This T cell receptor (beta chain) is drawn from a study of T cell responses to AZD1222 COVID-19 vaccine (dated by TCRdb to 2020 to 2022). Study-wide context: A total of 230 to 250 trial participants underwent TCR sequencing, of whom roughly 210 had received two doses of AZD1222 and roughly 26 had received two doses of the MenACWY control vaccine. Trial participants were enrolled by age into 18-55, 56-69 and 70-plus year subgroups, with roughly 160, 29 and 62 TCR-sequenced participants respectively.

The CDR3 regions of human TCRbeta chains were subjected to immunosequencing. The original methods were these. TCRs in the repertoires were matched against a reference library of SARS-CoV-2-specific TCRs that had been generated with the MIRA antigen-specificity platform. Breadth was defined as the fraction of unique TCRs that were SARS-CoV-2-associated. Depth was defined as the fraction of total T cells that were SARS-CoV-2-associated. Using the MIRA data, each spike-specific TCR was assigned both to the spike region to which the TCR was reactive and to a CD4 or CD8 class. Log10-transformed breadth and depth values were compared by one-way ANOVA with Sidak's multiple comparisons tests. In TCRdb, the immuneACCESS table is reduced to in-frame sequences with V and J assigned. These tables do not hold every clone; where another copy was compared, an unresolved V gene accounts for under half, and the others remain unexplained. The DNA gave D and trimming, while V, J and clone size come from that table. This sample lists approximately 190,000 clones; approximately 93% were detected once. Approximately 1% of the sample rests with the top ten.

In the paper's terms, the time point label means: about 28 days (+/-7) after the second vaccine dose. AZD1222 recipients given second doses at about 4 weeks or at about 12 weeks were pooled, since spike-specific TCR depth and breadth were not found to differ between the two schedules. Vaccinee samples were obtained from the UK trials COV001 and COV002, which included a single-blind randomized controlled phase 2/3 trial of AZD1222 (ChAdOx1 nCoV-19) in healthy adults. Trial participant PBMC samples were collected at day 0 and day 28 after the second dose for TCRbeta chain sequencing. Summary of the overall study and its limitations: Participants were mostly white British and included more females than males, and it was suggested by the authors that clonal diversity may have been underestimated. The whole spike protein was spanned by vaccine-associated CD4 TCRs, and dominant responses were seen in regions 160-218 and 743-854. Only a handful of AZD1222 recipients were SARS-CoV-2 seropositive at baseline, limiting conclusions about previously exposed vaccinees. Because no samples from the day 14 peak response were available, repertoires could be characterized only after the peak T cell response. Reportedly, close to half of the unique spike-specific TCRs recognized epitopes lying outside the regions that are mutated in the B.1.351 and B.1.1.7 variants. After two AZD1222 doses, both the breadth and the depth of spike-specific TCRs were significantly higher than at day 0 and than in MenACWY recipients. In the small 56-69-year group, the increase in depth fell short of significance, most likely because of low power.

Concerning this clone itself: The antigen this receptor binds is unknown. No base qualities exist here, and no much larger clone lies one base off it.

The CDR3 runs 14 residues from the cysteine to the phenylalanine. Only CDR3 DNA remains: 42 bases, in frame from the first base. V loses 9 bases at its end and J loses 4 bases; junction bases beyond the gene matches: 7. CDR1 KGHDR and CDR2 SFDVKD were looked up in the germline V gene. The rearrangement combines TRBV24-1 with TRBJ2-3; a stretch of 9 junction bases matches TRBD1. The clonotype comes from an adult who received the AZD1222 COVID-19 vaccine. The sample in question was peripheral blood, obtained 28 days after the second AZD1222 dose. The DNA reads as follows: TGTGCCACCGGGGACAGGGCGGGTGCAGATACGCAGTATTTT. This sequence encodes CATGDRAGADTQYF.